The 10 T cell receptor beta chains reported below all come from one sample, sequenced in a study of CD8+CD57+ T cells in acquired aplastic anemia. The template for TCR beta VDJ and CDR3 sequence profiling was genomic DNA. Via MiXCR, TCRdb re-called the reads, giving one row per CDR3 protein. Among approximately 260,000 distinct CDR3 sequences listed, roughly 80% were seen once. By flow cytometry, patients selected for sequencing had shown an expansion of CD8+CD57+ cells. Sequenced sample: sorted CD4+, CD8+, or CD8+CD57+ T cells (not recorded which) from PBMCs. These receptors were collected from a human donor with aplastic anemia.

This chain uses TRBV11-2 with TRBJ2-7; no definite D call. The germline gives CDR1 SGHAT, CDR2 FQNNGV. The CDR3 runs 15 residues. The V gene lost 5 bases and the J gene lost 7 bases, with 21 bases spanning the gap. CDR3 DNA: TGTGCCAGCAGCATTTACCGGAACAGCCTAGGTGAGCAGTACGTC. It is translated as CASSIYRNSLGEQYV.

For this clonotype: One end of the junction is discordant with germline, which a read error may explain. The CDR3 reads CASSIDLRGYNEHFF. The CDR3 DNA reads as TGTGCCAGTAGCATAGATCTGAGAGGGTACAATGAGCATTTCTTT. V is TRBV7-3 and J is TRBJ2-1; weak D call: TRBD2 (5 bases). The CDR3 consists of 15 residues. CDR1 and CDR2 (germline): SGHTA, FQGTGA.

The chain joins TRBV5-1 to TRBJ1-2; D gene ambiguous. Germline V gene sequence: CDR1 SGHRS, CDR2 YFSETQ. Trimming shortened V by 4 bases and J by 8 bases, and 24 bases separated the two germline ends. This CDR3 spans 16 amino acids. As DNA, the CDR3 is TGCGCCAGCAGCCTGGTTCAGGACGGTGGCTACACCGGCTACACCTTC. Protein product: CASSLVQDGGYTGYTF.

This clonotype was counted a single time. No conserved phenylalanine or tryptophan is present at the end of the CDR3, so a read error is the likely explanation. The V gene is TRBV13, the J gene TRBJ2-5; 9 nucleotides match TRBD1. The CDR3 consists of 15 residues. Germline CDR1 and CDR2: PRHDT and FYEKMQ (reference sequence). In nucleotides, the CDR3 is TGTGCCAGCAGCATAGGACAGGGGTCTAAAGAGAACCAGTACTTA. Translation: CASSIGQGSKENQYL.

This clonotype has at least ten counts. The chain couples TRBV18 to TRBJ2-7; D might be TRBD2 (5 bases). Germline loops: CDR1 KGHSH, CDR2 LQKENI. V lost 8 bases, J lost 3 bases, and 14 bases lay in between. This CDR3 spans 13 amino acids. In DNA form, the CDR3 reads TGTGCCAGCCAGACGACTAACCTCTACGAGCAGTACGTC. Encoded protein: CASQTTNLYEQYV.

J is TRBJ2-7 and V is TRBV7-9; 8 nucleotides line up with TRBD2. V was pared by 3 bases and J by 1 base, with 14 bases of the junction left unmatched. Germline V gene data show CDR1 as SEHNR and CDR2 as FQNEAQ (reference sequence). The CDR3 has 18 residues. Written as DNA, the CDR3 is TGTGCCAGCAGCTTTCATAGAAGCGGGAGAGCCCTTTCCTACGAGCAGTACGTC. Translated: CASSFHRSGRALSYEQYV.

This clonotype was picked up many times. J is TRBJ2-1 and V is TRBV7-2, with 8 bases fitting TRBD2. Germline values: CDR1 SGHTA, CDR2 FQGNSA. The CDR3 loop spans 16 amino acids. V gave up 3 bases and J gave up 8 bases; unmatched junction bases: 12. The CDR3 sequence is CASSFERGGGSDEQFF. CDR3 nucleotides: TGTGCCAGCAGCTTTGAGAGGGGCGGGGGGAGCGATGAGCAGTTCTTC.

This clonotype came up once. This chain connects TRBV7-2 to TRBJ1-5; D unresolved. Trimming removed 1 base at V and 4 bases at J, with 11 bases between. The CDR3 consists of 15 residues. Germline loops: CDR1 SGHTA, CDR2 FQGNSA. The CDR3, as DNA: TGTGCCAGCAGCTTAGAGAGGGAAAGGAATCAGCCCCAGCATTTT. Amino acid sequence: CASSLERERNQPQHF.

This clonotype was found a few times. This chain uses TRBV19 with TRBJ1-1; 7 bases agree with TRBD1. After removal of 4 bases from V and 4 bases from J, the junction contained 6 bases not matched to a gene. The CDR3 runs 14 residues. The germline V gene has CDR1 LNHDA and CDR2 SQIVND (reference sequence). For the CDR3, the DNA is TGTGCCAGTAGTACGACAGGGAAGAGCACTGAAGCTTTCTTT. Encoded protein: CASSTTGKSTEAFF.

Concerning this clonotype: An end of the junction does not agree with germline; a read error may underlie this. This chain joins TRBV7-3 and TRBJ1-2; tentative D call: TRBD1 (5 bases). The CDR3 contains 16 residues. Germline CDR1 SGHTA, CDR2 FQGTGA. This CDR3 reads CASSIKRDGLVYGYTF. CDR3 sequence (DNA): TGTGCCAGCAGCATCAAGAGGGACGGGCTCGTATATGGGTACACCTTC.